The clone carrying this T cell receptor beta chain qualifies as medium-sized (0.01 to 0.1%). The antigen is unknown. The sample originates from a study of cytomegalovirus exposure and HLA in healthy donors. For the study at large: Among about 380 genotyped donors, roughly 81% fell in the Caucasian-associated ancestry cluster.

Study-level results: Presence/absence analyses assumed roughly uniform sequencing depth across donors.

Donors showed nominal health when sampled, although they likely had unrecorded immune exposures. This PCR relied on a set of 60 Vbeta primers and 13 Jbeta primers. Repertoires were generated with immunoSEQ multiplex PCR, while TCRdb's copy carries only in-frame clones and drops some. Of around 93,000 clones in the sample, just under 80% are singletons; the top ten hold around 3.2%. This CDR3 has 15 amino acids. V lost 5 bases and J 2 bases, leaving 13 bases between the germline ends. Germline CDR1 MNHNS, CDR2 SASEGT. The material sequenced was PBMCs. This chain uses TRBV6-1 with TRBJ2-1, with D possibly being TRBD2 (6 bases). The TCR originated in a woman aged 40 to 55 in good health and CMV-seronegative. The CDR3 nucleotides are TGTGCCAGCAGTTCCCTCCGGGGGACCTACAATGAGCAGTTCTTC. Protein sequence: CASSSLRGTYNEQFF.